The 25 T cell receptor beta chains reported below all come from one sample, sequenced in a study of cytomegalovirus exposure and HLA in healthy donors (TCRdb year 2017). To prepare the library, the immunoSEQ multiplex PCR assay was applied. For the multiplex PCR, a mixture combining 60 forward primers for TCR Vbeta segments and 13 reverse primers for TCR Jbeta segments was used. In its TCRdb copy, this immuneACCESS table keeps in-frame sequences only and misses some clones. Where compared with another copy, unresolved V genes explain less than half of these, and the others have no known cause. The sample yields about 120,000 clones; roughly two thirds were counted once. The ten largest make up 1.6% of the sample. Sequencing was carried out using PBMCs. Every receptor here comes from a man aged 25 to 45 in good health and CMV-seropositive.

The chain is built from TRBV6-4 and TRBJ1-2; 8 bases agree with TRBD1. J gave up 6 bases and V 4 bases, and 7 bases lay outside the gene matches. The CDR3 extends over 14 amino acids. Germline CDR1 reads MRHNA; CDR2 reads SNTAGT. The CDR3 nucleotides read TGTGCCAGCAGTGCGGACAGGGAGGCGGATGGCTACACCTTC. Translation: CASSADREADGYTF.

The chain is built from TRBV13 and TRBJ2-5, with 7 nucleotides matching TRBD2. The CDR3 totals 15 residues. J lost 2 bases, V lost 4 bases, and 7 bases had no gene match. The V gene's germline CDR1 is PRHDT and CDR2 FYEKMQ (reference sequence). The CDR3 nucleotides read TGTGCCAGCAGCTCTCGCGGACTAGAGCAAGAGACCCAGTACTTC. Translation: CASSSRGLEQETQYF.

The V gene is TRBV7-8, the J gene TRBJ2-7, with no clear D. CDR3 length: 16 residues. CDR1 is SGHVS and CDR2 is FQNEAQ in the germline V gene. The germline V and J ends were trimmed by 0 bases and 2 bases, with 14 bases remaining between them. This chain's CDR3 is CASSLALAQTPYEQYF. DNA for the CDR3: TGTGCCAGCAGCTTAGCTCTTGCACAGACACCCTACGAGCAGTACTTC.

The chain combines TRBV7-8 with TRBJ2-1; D is ambiguous. Trimming shortened V by 2 bases and J by 7 bases, and 6 bases separated the two germline ends. Germline CDR1 and CDR2: SGHVS and FQNEAQ. The CDR3 spans 12 residues. CDR3 sequence: CASSLRVNEQFF. The CDR3 DNA reads as TGTGCCAGCAGCTTACGGGTAAATGAGCAGTTCTTC.

V gene TRBV4-1 combines with J gene TRBJ2-7; 11 positions agree with TRBD2. CDR1 MGHRA and CDR2 YSYEKL come from the germline V gene. There are 17 residues in the CDR3. Losses at the gene ends were 0 bases for V and 2 bases for J; bases not matched to a gene: 6. CDR3 residues: CASSQDTGTSGAYEQYF. DNA for the CDR3: TGCGCCAGCAGCCAAGATACTGGGACTAGCGGCGCCTACGAGCAGTACTTC.

The J gene is TRBJ2-7, the V gene TRBV28; maybe TRBD1 (5 bases). With 1 base removed from V and 0 bases from J, the gap between germline ends came to 16 bases. The germline gives CDR1 MDHEN, CDR2 SYDVKM. There are 17 residues in the CDR3. The CDR3 sequence is CASSLSGRQWPSYEQYF. In DNA form, the CDR3 reads TGTGCCAGCAGTTTATCAGGAAGACAGTGGCCCTCCTACGAGCAGTACTTC.

J is TRBJ2-2 and V is TRBV19; 8 bases are shared with TRBD2. This CDR3 contains 15 residues. V was pared by 4 bases and J by 1 base, with 2 bases of the junction left unmatched. Germline lookup yields CDR1 LNHDA and CDR2 SQIVND (reference sequence). For the CDR3, the DNA is TGTGCCAGTAGTAGCGGGAGGCGGAACACCGGGGAGCTGTTTTTT. Translation: CASSSGRRNTGELFF.

In this sample, this clone turned up once. The chain is built from TRBV18 and TRBJ2-7, with 11 bases fitting TRBD2. Germline V gene lookup returns CDR1 KGHSH and CDR2 LQKENI. V was clipped by 2 bases and J by 4 bases; unmatched bases: 4. The CDR3 is made up of 15 amino acids. This CDR3 reads CASSPVGTSGYEQYF. CDR3 DNA: TGTGCCAGCTCACCAGTAGGGACTAGCGGATACGAGCAGTACTTC.

This clone was detected only once. The chain couples TRBV21-1 to TRBJ2-7; no DNA check was done on the table's D call, TRBD2. TRBV21-1 is an annotated pseudogene. CDR3 length equals 15 residues. The CDR3 DNA is TGTGCCAGCCACCTTTGCGGACTGCCTTCCCACGAGCAGTACTTC. It translates to CASHLCGLPSHEQYF.

The chain joins TRBV27 to TRBJ2-3; maybe TRBD1 (5 bases). Trimming left V 6 bases short and J 0 bases short, with 13 bases between. This CDR3 comprises 15 residues. CDR1 and CDR2 from the germline V gene are MNHEY and SMNVEV (reference sequence). CDR3 sequence reads: CASSPRVTSTDTQYF. CDR3 nucleotides: TGTGCCAGCAGCCCCAGGGTCACTAGCACAGATACGCAGTATTTT.

J is TRBJ2-1 and V is TRBV19; TRBD2 is a possible D gene (7 bases). CDR1 is LNHDA, CDR2 SQIVND, per germline (reference sequence). V gave up 6 bases and J gave up 4 bases, with 16 bases separating them. This CDR3 is built from 15 residues. The CDR3 here is CASRPRGAMYNEQFF. For the CDR3, the DNA is TGTGCCAGTAGACCCCGGGGGGCAATGTACAATGAGCAGTTCTTC. The complete variable domain, with remaining parts taken from reference TRBV19 and TRBJ2-1, reads DGGITQSPKYLFRKEGQNVTLSCEQNLNHDAMYWYRQDPGQGLRLIYYSQIVNDFQKGDIAEGYSVSREKKESFPLTVTSAQKNPTAFYLCASRPRGAMYNEQFFGPGTRLTVL.

This clone was seen a handful of times. The rearrangement uses TRBV7-2 and TRBJ2-2, with 9 nucleotides matching TRBD1. V lost 5 bases and J lost 5; bases outside the gene matches: 6. CDR1 and CDR2 (germline): SGHTA, FQGNSA. CDR3 size: 15 residues. DNA for the CDR3: TGTGCCAGCAGCCACCGGGACAGGGCGACCGGGGAGCTGTTTTTT. Translation gives CASSHRDRATGELFF. The full variable domain, its missing parts supplied by reference TRBV7-2 and TRBJ2-2, is GAGVSQSPSNKVTEKGKDVELRCDPISGHTALYWYRQSLGQGLEFLIYFQGNSAPDKSGLPSDRFSAERTGGSVSTLTIQRTQQEDSAVYLCASSHRDRATGELFFGEGSRLTVL.

V usage is TRBV18 and J usage is TRBJ1-4, with D possibly matching TRBD1 (6 bases). V shed 0 bases and J shed 6 bases, with 14 bases lying between them. Germline CDR1 reads KGHSH; CDR2 reads LQKENI. The CDR3 has 16 residues. The DNA of the CDR3 is TGTGCCAGCTCACCACCGGGGGCAGGGGAAGATGAAAAACTGTTTTTT. The encoded protein is CASSPPGAGEDEKLFF. The complete variable domain, with remaining parts taken from reference TRBV18 and TRBJ1-4, reads NAGVMQNPRHLVRRRGQEARLRCSPMKGHSHVYWYRQLPEEGLKFMVYLQKENIIDESGMPKERFSAEFPKEGPSILRIQQVVRGDSAAYFCASSPPGAGEDEKLFFGSGTQLSVL.

The genes are TRBV15 and TRBJ2-1, with TRBD2 as a possible D gene (6 bases). CDR3 length: 14 amino acids. The germline CDR1 and CDR2 sequences are LNHNV and YYDKDF (reference sequence). V was trimmed by 1 base and J by 12 bases, leaving 16 bases between them. CDR3 in amino acids: CATSRVWRDSAQFF. CDR3 DNA sequence: TGTGCCACCAGCAGAGTCTGGAGGGATTCGGCGCAGTTCTTC.

V usage is TRBV28 and J usage is TRBJ1-5; no reliable D call. Germline assignment: CDR1 MDHEN and CDR2 SYDVKM. This CDR3 has 17 amino acids. V lost 5 bases and J 0 bases, leaving 17 bases between the germline ends. The chain's CDR3 is CASSLLQSVHSNQPQHF. The CDR3 DNA reads as TGTGCCAGCAGTCTCCTTCAGTCTGTACATAGCAATCAGCCCCAGCATTTT.

The V gene is TRBV10-3, the J gene TRBJ2-7, with 8 bases fitting TRBD2. Germline V CDR1 and CDR2: ENHRY, SYGVKD. V was pared by 6 bases and J by 2 bases, with 9 bases of the junction left unmatched. The CDR3 has 15 residues. The CDR3 coding sequence is TGTGCCATCAGCCCAGTAGCGGGAAGTACCTACGAGCAGTACTTC. Its translation: CAISPVAGSTYEQYF.

This sequence joins TRBV27 and TRBJ2-1; 10 bases agree with TRBD2. With V trimmed by 3 bases and J by 3 bases, 2 bases remained unmatched. Germline V gives CDR1 MNHEY, CDR2 SMNVEV (reference sequence). The CDR3 runs 15 residues. CDR3 in amino acids: CASSFRTSGYNEQFF. CDR3 DNA sequence: TGTGCCAGCAGTTTCCGGACTAGCGGCTACAATGAGCAGTTCTTC.

This clone appeared once. The chain links TRBV2 to TRBJ2-5; tentative D call: TRBD2 (5 bases). V lost 7 bases and J 2 bases, leaving 11 bases between the germline ends. CDR1 is SNHLY and CDR2 is FYNNEI in the germline V gene. The CDR3 covers 13 residues. The CDR3 DNA follows: TGTGCCAGCACCGCCCCGGGGCAAGAGACCCAGTACTTC. Residues: CASTAPGQETQYF.

This clone was seen only once. V is TRBV7-9 and J is TRBJ2-3, with D unclear. The CDR3 is 16 amino acids. V shed 10 bases and J shed 2 bases, with 22 bases lying between them. Germline V gene sequence: CDR1 SEHNR, CDR2 FQNEAQ (reference sequence). CDR3 sequence: CATSQQTPLYTDTQYF. The CDR3 DNA sequence: TGTGCCACCTCCCAGCAGACACCCCTCTACACAGATACGCAGTATTTT.

The CDR3 region has the DNA TGCGCCAGCAGCCAAGACTGGGGGCCCATCTACGAGCAGTACTTC. Translation: CASSQDWGPIYEQYF. The V gene is TRBV4-3, the J gene TRBJ2-7; perhaps TRBD1 as D (6 bases). The CDR3 has 15 amino acids. The V end was cut by 0 bases, the J end by 3 bases, with 12 bases between. Germline V gene data show CDR1 as LGHNA and CDR2 as YSLEER.

The chain links TRBV5-5 to TRBJ2-2, with D uncertain. The ends were cut back, 4 bases at V and 6 bases at J, with 7 bases in the middle. This CDR3 has 12 amino acids. Germline V CDR1 and CDR2: SGHKS, YYEKEE (reference sequence). The CDR3 loop is CASSVVAGELFF. The DNA for the CDR3 is TGTGCCAGCAGCGTTGTAGCCGGGGAGCTGTTTTTT.

This chain joins TRBV5-1 and TRBJ2-5; 8 nucleotides line up with TRBD1. V shed 3 bases, J shed 4 bases, and the junction held 11 bases outside the gene matches. The CDR3 runs to 16 residues. Germline V lookup: CDR1 SGHRS, CDR2 YFSETQ. CDR3 protein: CASSSFGQGGGETQYF. As DNA, the CDR3 is TGCGCCAGCAGCTCCTTCGGACAGGGTGGGGGAGAGACCCAGTACTTC.

This clone was counted a single time. The same CDR3 also results from other DNA sequences found in this sample. The genes are TRBV19 and TRBJ2-7, with TRBD1 matching over 9 bases. Unmatched junction bases numbered 3, after V lost 2 bases and J lost 4 bases. CDR3 length: 14 residues. The germline V gene has CDR1 LNHDA and CDR2 SQIVND (reference sequence). CDR3 amino acids: CASSIRDRVYEQYF. The DNA of the CDR3 is TGTGCCAGTAGTATAAGGGACAGGGTGTACGAGCAGTACTTC.

Regarding this clone: An end of the junction does not agree with germline; a read error may underlie this. The chain links TRBV29-1 to TRBJ2-7; D is perhaps TRBD2 (5 bases). The germline gives CDR1 SQVTM, CDR2 ANQGSEA. The CDR3 has 11 amino acids. CDR3 sequence: CSVAAGWEQCF. The CDR3 nucleotides are TGCAGCGTCGCTGCCGGCTGGGAGCAGTGCTTC.

J is TRBJ2-5 and V is TRBV5-1; D is unresolved. This CDR3 has 14 amino acids. V lost 4 bases, J lost 0 bases, and 10 bases lay in between. Germline lookup yields CDR1 SGHRS and CDR2 YFSETQ. In nucleotides, the CDR3 is TGCGCCAGCAGCGCCCAGTACAACCAAGAGACCCAGTACTTC. It encodes CASSAQYNQETQYF.